The text below deals with one TCR beta chain. These data come from a study of T cells in Graves' hyperthyroidism and ophthalmopathy. Study-wide context: Specimen type is peripheral blood, collected at initial diagnosis prior to any treatment.

This CDR3 is built from 16 residues. The germline gives CDR1 MDHEN, CDR2 SYDVKM. Losses at the gene ends were 3 bases for V and 4 bases for J; bases not matched to a gene: 9. What was amplified from RNA transcripts were TCR beta CDR3 regions. During a first-round RT-PCR of the TCR CDR3, the HTBI primer set was used. TCRdb reanalysed the multiplex PCR reads using MiXCR and keeps one entry per CDR3 protein. This sample has roughly 700,000 distinct CDR3 sequences, with approximately 15% found just once. Patients were excluded because of uncontrolled infection, other autoimmune disease, pregnancy or lactation. It was less than 13 ml of fresh peripheral blood that supplied the PBMCs.

The sample taken for sequencing was blood. V is TRBV28 and J is TRBJ2-1; 7 nucleotides line up with TRBD2. This clonotype originated in a man aged 45 to 65 with Graves' hyperthyroidism. Here the CDR3 reads CASSLEGLGKYNEQFF. The CDR3 coding sequence is TGTGCCAGCAGTTTGGAAGGACTAGGGAAATACAATGAGCAGTTCTTC.